The 21 T cell receptor beta chains presented below share a single source sample, sequenced in a study of T cell repertoires in cytomegalovirus infection. TCRdb ran MiXCR on the reads and lists one entry per CDR3 protein. This table holds approximately 500,000 distinct CDR3 sequences, more than 15% found once. Sequencing was performed on CD8+ T cells from PBMCs. These TCRs come from a human donor in good health (CMV status not recorded). Some clones in this sample may be carry-over from other donors' samples.

This chain joins TRBV7-9 and TRBJ2-1, with a possible D match to TRBD2 (6 bases). The CDR3 has 13 amino acids. CDR1 SEHNR and CDR2 FQNEAQ come from the germline V gene (reference sequence). V was shortened by 6 bases and J by 7 bases, with 13 bases between the two germline ends. The CDR3 sequence is CASREGSANEQFF. The CDR3 DNA is TGTGCCAGCAGGGAGGGGTCAGCGAATGAGCAGTTCTTC. The full variable domain, with the rest looked up from reference TRBV7-9 and TRBJ2-1, is DTGVSQNPRHKITKRGQNVTFRCDPISEHNRLYWYRQTLGQGPEFLTYFQNEAQLEKSRLLSDRFSAERPKGSFSTLEIQRTEQGDSAMYLCASREGSANEQFFGPGTRLTVL.

The genes are TRBV2 and TRBJ2-2; TRBD1 is a possible D gene (6 bases). The germline gives CDR1 SNHLY, CDR2 FYNNEI. V was cut by 6 bases and J by 7 bases, with 15 bases left in between. This CDR3 is built from 14 residues. The CDR3 loop reads CASRLSGENGELFF. CDR3 nucleotide sequence: TGTGCCAGCAGATTATCAGGGGAAAACGGGGAGCTGTTTTTT.

This clonotype was observed at least ten times. V gene TRBV7-9 combines with J gene TRBJ2-6; maybe TRBD1 (5 bases). The V and J ends lost 6 bases and 0 bases respectively, with 9 bases between them. Germline CDR1 reads SEHNR; CDR2 reads FQNEAQ (reference sequence). This CDR3 has 15 residues. The CDR3 region is CASRPRDSGANVLTF. The CDR3 DNA reads as TGTGCCAGCAGACCCAGGGACTCTGGGGCCAACGTCCTGACTTTC.

This clonotype was counted at least ten times. This chain connects TRBV6-6 to TRBJ2-7; tentatively, D is TRBD2 (5 bases). In germline, CDR1 is MNHNY, CDR2 SVGAGI (reference sequence). With 0 bases removed from V and 3 bases from J, the gap between germline ends came to 6 bases. The CDR3 contains 13 residues. The CDR3 coding sequence is TGTGCCAGCAGTTACTCGGCGGGCTACGAGCAGTACTTC. Its translation is CASSYSAGYEQYF.

Many counts were recorded for this clonotype. J is TRBJ2-1 and V is TRBV7-9; 7 bases line up with TRBD2. This CDR3 spans 17 amino acids. Germline CDR1 SEHNR, CDR2 FQNEAQ (reference sequence). Losses at the gene ends were 3 bases for V and 7 bases for J; bases not matched to a gene: 15. The chain's CDR3 is CASSFSGLRLAWNEQFF. CDR3 nucleotides: TGTGCCAGCAGCTTTAGCGGGTTGCGACTAGCATGGAATGAGCAGTTCTTC.

There are many counts of this clonotype. J is TRBJ2-7 and V is TRBV7-9; tentatively, D is TRBD1 (5 bases). The CDR3 spans 13 residues. CDR1 and CDR2 (germline): SEHNR, FQNEAQ (reference sequence). V lost 2 bases and J lost 3, with 8 bases in between. CDR3 protein: CASSLQGNYEQYF. CDR3 coding DNA: TGTGCCAGCAGCTTACAGGGAAACTACGAGCAGTACTTC.

This chain connects TRBV6-5 to TRBJ2-2; D might be TRBD1 (6 bases). V shed 0 bases and J shed 0 bases, with 8 bases lying between them. Germline V gene lookup returns CDR1 MNHEY and CDR2 SVGAGI. This CDR3 region has 16 residues. As DNA, the CDR3 is TGTGCCAGCAGTTACTCGTGGGGGCCGAACACCGGGGAGCTGTTTTTT. Protein: CASSYSWGPNTGELFF.

The V gene is TRBV4-2, the J gene TRBJ2-1; D may be TRBD2 (5 bases). V was shortened by 0 bases and J by 6 bases, with 12 bases between the two germline ends. Germline V gene lookup returns CDR1 LGHNA and CDR2 YNFKEQ. The CDR3 runs 15 residues. Written as DNA, the CDR3 is TGTGCCAGCAGCCAAGAAGGAGGAAGCGGCAATGAGCAGTTCTTC. This codes for CASSQEGGSGNEQFF.

This clonotype was counted a few times. The chain joins TRBV20-1 to TRBJ1-6, with 8 bases identical to TRBD1. V lost 1 base and J lost 10; bases outside the gene matches: 15. The CDR3 has 17 residues. The germline CDR1 and CDR2 sequences are DFQATT and SNEGSKA (reference sequence). DNA for the CDR3: TGCAGTGCTAGAGGCGTTACCTACAGGGGGTGGGGATCACCCCTCCACTTT. Protein sequence: CSARGVTYRGWGSPLHF.

The chain's CDR3 is CASSPGGLMDGYTF. The CDR3 coding sequence is TGTGCCAGCTCACCTGGGGGGTTGATGGATGGCTACACCTTC. The V and J genes are TRBV18 and TRBJ1-2; D possibly corresponds to TRBD1 (5 bases). V dropped 3 bases and J dropped 6 bases, with 14 bases sitting between them. The V gene's germline CDR1 is KGHSH and CDR2 LQKENI. This CDR3 comprises 14 residues.

This clonotype has a count of ten or more. The chain employs TRBV25-1 and TRBJ2-5, with 10 bases fitting TRBD1. V was pared by 6 bases and J by 2 bases, with 6 bases of the junction left unmatched. Per germline, CDR1 MGHDK and CDR2 SYGVNS. There are 15 residues in the CDR3. For the CDR3, the DNA is TGTGCCAGCAGCCGGGACAGGGGACTTCAAGAGACCCAGTACTTC. It is translated as CASSRDRGLQETQYF.

The chain uses TRBV14 and TRBJ1-1, with D tentatively TRBD1 (5 bases). The CDR3 is made up of 17 amino acids. Per germline, CDR1 SGHDN and CDR2 FVKESK. The V gene lost 1 base and the J gene lost 5 bases, with 20 bases spanning the gap. Written as DNA, the CDR3 is TGTGCCAGCAGCCAAGGAGGGGTTGGTCCGGGAGGGACTGAAGCTTTCTTT. It codes for CASSQGGVGPGGTEAFF.

This clonotype was counted only a few times. This sequence joins TRBV27 and TRBJ2-7, with 10 bases that match TRBD2. This CDR3 region has 17 residues. The germline gives CDR1 MNHEY, CDR2 SMNVEV (reference sequence). J gave up 5 bases and V 6 bases, and 16 bases lay outside the gene matches. The CDR3 is CASRGASGRGPPDEQYF. CDR3 in DNA: TGTGCCAGCAGAGGGGCTAGCGGGAGAGGCCCACCCGACGAGCAGTACTTC.

This clonotype has more than one count but fewer than ten. The chain combines TRBV4-1 with TRBJ1-5; D is unresolved. Germline CDR1 reads MGHRA; CDR2 reads YSYEKL. The CDR3 runs 15 residues. Trimming cost V 0 bases and J 3 bases, with 9 bases left between them. DNA of the CDR3: TGCGCCAGCAGCCAAGAAGCCCAAGCCAATCAGCCCCAGCATTTT. It encodes CASSQEAQANQPQHF.

The J gene is TRBJ1-2, the V gene TRBV20-1, with unresolved D. Trimming removed 3 bases from V and 8 bases from J, with 7 bases in between. The CDR3 spans 10 residues. In germline, CDR1 is DFQATT, CDR2 SNEGSKA (reference sequence). The CDR3, as DNA: TGCAGTGCTAGGATGACAGGCTACACCTTC. It translates to CSARMTGYTF.

This clonotype was detected once. J is TRBJ2-4 and V is TRBV19; D gene unclear. CDR3 length equals 14 residues. V shed 0 bases and J shed 1 base, with 4 bases lying between them. The germline CDR1 and CDR2 sequences are LNHDA and SQIVND (reference sequence). The CDR3 nucleotides are TGTGCCAGTAGTATAGACAGGGCCAAAAACATTCAGTACTTC. It translates to CASSIDRAKNIQYF.

Notes on this clonotype: One end of the junction fails to match germline, which may point to a read error. V and J are TRBV25-1 and TRBJ2-3, with TRBD1 matching 9 bases. Germline V CDR1 and CDR2: MGHDK, SYGVNS. This CDR3 region has 18 residues. CDR3 region: CASSPYVRDREGTDTQYF. CDR3 DNA: TGCGCCAGCAGTCCTTATGTCCGGGACAGGGAGGGCACAGATACGCAGTATTTT.

This clonotype showed up many times. The V and J genes are TRBV7-3 and TRBJ2-3; no clear D gene. The CDR3 runs to 16 residues. CDR1 and CDR2 from the germline V gene are SGHTA and FQGTGA. The ends were cut back, 1 base at V and 6 bases at J, with 17 bases in the middle. The CDR3 loop reads CASSLMPPPVLDTQYF. The CDR3 DNA is TGTGCCAGCAGCTTAATGCCCCCCCCCGTCCTTGATACGCAGTATTTT.

The chain uses TRBV12-3 or TRBV12-4 and TRBJ2-2; D call uncertain. The CDR3 runs 14 residues. The germline V and J ends were trimmed by 3 bases and 0 bases, with 5 bases remaining between them. The CDR3 loop reads CASSFGANTGELFF. DNA of the CDR3: TGTGCCAGCAGTTTCGGTGCGAACACCGGGGAGCTGTTTTTT.

This clonotype was detected only a few times. The V and J genes are TRBV5-5 and TRBJ1-1; D unclear. V lost 0 bases and J 5 bases, leaving 8 bases between the germline ends. This CDR3 is built from 13 residues. The germline gives CDR1 SGHKS, CDR2 YYEKEE (reference sequence). CDR3 nucleotides: TGTGCCAGCAGCTTGGGCCACTCGACTGAAGCTTTCTTT. Amino acid sequence: CASSLGHSTEAFF. The full variable domain, completed using reference TRBV5-5 and TRBJ1-1, is DAGVTQSPTHLIKTRGQQVTLRCSPISGHKSVSWYQQVLGQGPQFIFQYYEKEERGRGNFPDRFSARQFPNYSSELNVNALLLGDSALYLCASSLGHSTEAFFGQGTRLTVV.

This chain joins TRBV27 and TRBJ1-6, with no clear D. Trimming took off 3 bases at V and 7 bases at J, with 7 bases between the two ends. Per germline, CDR1 MNHEY and CDR2 SMNVEV (reference sequence). The CDR3 is 13 amino acids. The CDR3 here is CASSFTANSPLHF. The CDR3 region has the DNA TGTGCCAGCAGTTTTACGGCAAATTCACCCCTCCACTTT.